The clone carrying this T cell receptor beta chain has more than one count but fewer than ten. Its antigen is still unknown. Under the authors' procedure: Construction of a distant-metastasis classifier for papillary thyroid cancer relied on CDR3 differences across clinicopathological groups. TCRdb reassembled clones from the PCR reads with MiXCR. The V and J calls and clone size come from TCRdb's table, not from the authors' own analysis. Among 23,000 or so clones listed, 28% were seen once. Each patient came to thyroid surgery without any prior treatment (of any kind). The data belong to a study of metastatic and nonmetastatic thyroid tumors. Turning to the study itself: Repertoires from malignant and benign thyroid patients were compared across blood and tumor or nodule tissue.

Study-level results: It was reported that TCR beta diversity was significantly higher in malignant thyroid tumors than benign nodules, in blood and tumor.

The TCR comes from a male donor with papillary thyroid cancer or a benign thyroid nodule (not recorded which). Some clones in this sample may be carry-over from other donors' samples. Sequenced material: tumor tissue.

CDR3 DNA: TGTGCCAGTAGATCACGGGGAACCTCCGAGCCCTACGAGCAGTACTTC. It is translated as CASRSRGTSEPYEQYF. The chain links TRBV19 to TRBJ2-7; tentative D call: TRBD2 (5 bases). V lost 6 bases to trimming and J lost 2 bases, with 20 bases between them. The CDR3 is made up of 16 amino acids. Germline V CDR1 and CDR2: LNHDA, SQIVND (reference sequence).